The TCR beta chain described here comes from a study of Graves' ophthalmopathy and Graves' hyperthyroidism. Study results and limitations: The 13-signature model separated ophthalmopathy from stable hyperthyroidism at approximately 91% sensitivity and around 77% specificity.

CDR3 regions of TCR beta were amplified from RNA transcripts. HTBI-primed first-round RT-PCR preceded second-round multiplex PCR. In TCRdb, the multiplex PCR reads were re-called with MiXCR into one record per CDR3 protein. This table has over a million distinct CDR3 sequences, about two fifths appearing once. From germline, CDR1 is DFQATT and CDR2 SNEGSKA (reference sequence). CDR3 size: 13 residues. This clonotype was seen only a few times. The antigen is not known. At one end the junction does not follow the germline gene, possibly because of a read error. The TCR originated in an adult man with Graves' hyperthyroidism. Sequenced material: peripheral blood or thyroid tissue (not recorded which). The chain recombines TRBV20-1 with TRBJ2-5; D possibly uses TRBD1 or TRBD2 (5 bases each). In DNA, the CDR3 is TGCAGTGCTAGAGGATCAGTAAGAACCGGGACCCTCTTC. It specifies CSARGSVRTGTLF.